The 13 T cell receptor beta chains in this list originate from one sample, sequenced in a study of blood T cell repertoires in COVID-19. Profiling relied on immunoSEQ multiplex PCR, and the TCRdb table lists in-frame clones only, not all of them. The sample shows around 200,000 clones, approximately 83% of them seen only once. Sequenced material: peripheral blood. Every receptor here comes from a woman between 35 and 50 years old with active or convalescent COVID-19.

The V gene is TRBV7-9, the J gene TRBJ1-2; 10 nucleotides line up with TRBD1. This CDR3 comprises 15 residues. Germline V gene sequence: CDR1 SEHNR, CDR2 FQNEAQ (reference sequence). J was trimmed by 7 bases and V by 1 base; bases with no gene match: 6. DNA of the CDR3: TGTGCCAGCAGCTTAGGGACAGGGGGTTTGGCTGGCTACACCTTC. This encodes CASSLGTGGLAGYTF.

This chain links TRBV24-1 with TRBJ2-7; TRBD1 matches 7 bases. The CDR3 totals 15 residues. Trimming at V came to 7 bases and at J to 6 bases, leaving 14 bases not matched to a gene. The germline gives CDR1 KGHDR, CDR2 SFDVKD. Written as DNA, the CDR3 is TGTGCCACCAGCGCCCGGGACAGAGGGGTAGGCGAGCAGTACTTC. Protein: CATSARDRGVGEQYF.

The chain is built from TRBV30 and TRBJ1-2, with D perhaps matching TRBD1 (6 bases). Germline CDR1 and CDR2: GTSNPN and SVGIG (reference sequence). The germline V and J ends were trimmed by 4 bases and 2 bases, with 11 bases remaining between them. The CDR3 loop spans 13 amino acids. This chain's CDR3 is CAWTPGHNYGYTF. Here the CDR3 DNA reads TGTGCCTGGACCCCGGGACACAACTATGGCTACACCTTC.

The rearrangement joins TRBV3-1 (or the pseudogene TRBV3-2) to TRBJ2-2; D not certain. Germline V CDR1 and CDR2: LGHDT, YNNKEL (reference sequence). Trimming stripped 1 base from V and 1 base from J, with 7 bases between. The CDR3 totals 15 residues. CDR3 DNA: TGTGCCAGCAGCCAAGTTTTCGGGAACACCGGGGAGCTGTTTTTT. This encodes CASSQVFGNTGELFF.

As DNA, the CDR3 is TGTGCCAGCAGTCCATTAGGGGGAGTCACTGAAGCTTTCTTT. This codes for CASSPLGGVTEAFF. The V gene is TRBV27, the J gene TRBJ1-1, with a tentative D call TRBD1 (6 bases). The germline V gene has CDR1 MNHEY and CDR2 SMNVEV (reference sequence). The V end was cut by 5 bases, the J end by 4 bases, with 14 bases between. The CDR3 totals 14 residues.

J is TRBJ1-4 and V is TRBV2; 9 bases align to TRBD1. The CDR3 consists of 16 residues. CDR1 and CDR2 from the germline V gene are SNHLY and FYNNEI. V lost 4 bases and J lost 8; bases outside the gene matches: 11. In DNA form, the CDR3 reads TGTGCCAGCAGTGTGAGGCCTGGACAGGGGAGAGAAAAACTGTTTTTT. It translates to CASSVRPGQGREKLFF. Supplemented by reference TRBV2 and TRBJ1-4, the full variable domain reads EPEVTQTPSHQVTQMGQEVILRCVPISNHLYFYWYRQILGQKVEFLVSFYNNEISEKSEIFDDQFSVERPDGSNFTLKIRSTKLEDSAMYFCASSVRPGQGREKLFFGSGTQLSVL.

The V gene is TRBV28, the J gene TRBJ2-7, with D tentatively TRBD2 (7 bases). Germline V CDR1 and CDR2: MDHEN, SYDVKM. The CDR3 runs to 14 residues. With 6 bases removed from V and 4 bases from J, the gap between germline ends came to 16 bases. This chain's CDR3 is CASRQGRDTYEQYF. The CDR3 region has the DNA TGTGCCAGCAGACAAGGGAGGGACACTTACGAGCAGTACTTC.

This clone was observed a single time. The chain uses TRBV30 and TRBJ1-3; D gene uncertain. Deletions cut 3 bases from V and 6 bases from J, with 15 bases between. The CDR3 runs 14 residues. Germline-derived CDR1 and CDR2 are GTSNPN and SVGIG (reference sequence). In DNA, the CDR3 is TGTGCCTGGAGACCCCAGGTTATTGAAAACACCATATATTTT. Encoded protein: CAWRPQVIENTIYF.

The chain carries TRBV25-1 and TRBJ2-5; a possible D gene is TRBD1 (6 bases). V was clipped by 10 bases and J by 5 bases, with 20 bases between them. Germline CDR1 reads MGHDK; CDR2 reads SYGVNS. The CDR3 is 14 amino acids. For the CDR3, the DNA is TGTGCCACCAGACCCTCAGGGGTGCGGGAGACCCAGTACTTC. As protein: CATRPSGVRETQYF. Complete variable domain (other parts from reference TRBV25-1 and TRBJ2-5): EADIYQTPRYLVIGTGKKITLECSQTMGHDKMYWYQQDPGMELHLIHYSYGVNSTEKGDLSSESTVSRIRTEHFPLTLESARPSHTSQYLCATRPSGVRETQYFGPGTRLLVL.

In this sample, this clone turned up once. The chain employs TRBV28 and TRBJ1-5, with TRBD1 as a possible D gene (5 bases). The germline V gene encodes CDR1 MDHEN and CDR2 SYDVKM. Trimming took off 7 bases at V and 2 bases at J, with 21 bases between the two ends. The CDR3 runs to 17 residues. The CDR3 sequence: CASNPQENYYGNQPQHF. CDR3 DNA: TGTGCCAGCAACCCACAGGAAAATTATTACGGCAATCAGCCCCAGCATTTT.

The CDR3 DNA reads TGTGCCCGCCGGGGGGTGGGCGGGACCGACTCTGGGGCCAACGTCCTGACTTTC. Residues: CARRGVGGTDSGANVLTF. V gene TRBV7-8 combines with J gene TRBJ2-6; 7 nucleotides line up with TRBD2. V shed 11 bases and J 0 bases; nucleotides not matched to a gene: 16. The CDR3 runs to 18 residues. Germline assignment: CDR1 SGHVS and CDR2 FQNEAQ. Full variable domain (missing parts from reference TRBV7-8 and TRBJ2-6): GAGVSQSPRYKVAKRGQDVALRCDPISGHVSLFWYQQALGQGPEFLTYFQNEAQLDKSGLPSDRFFAERPEGSVSTLKIQRTQQEDSAVYLCARRGVGGTDSGANVLTFGAGSRLTVL.

V and J are TRBV4-2 and TRBJ1-6; D is perhaps TRBD1 (5 bases). The CDR3 loop spans 15 amino acids. Trimming left V 1 base short and J 9 bases short, with 13 bases between. Germline-derived CDR1 and CDR2 are LGHNA and YNFKEQ. The CDR3 bases are TGTGCCAGCAGCCAAGGGCGGCAGGGAGGTTCACCCCTCCACTTT. Translating it yields CASSQGRQGGSPLHF.

V gene TRBV24-1 combines with J gene TRBJ2-1; 14 positions agree with TRBD2. In germline, CDR1 is KGHDR, CDR2 SFDVKD. J gave up 7 bases and V 6 bases, and 7 bases lay outside the gene matches. The CDR3 sequence is 16 residues long. The CDR3 DNA sequence: TGTGCCACCAGTACACCGGGACTAGCGGGGGTGAATGAGCAGTTCTTC. This codes for CATSTPGLAGVNEQFF.